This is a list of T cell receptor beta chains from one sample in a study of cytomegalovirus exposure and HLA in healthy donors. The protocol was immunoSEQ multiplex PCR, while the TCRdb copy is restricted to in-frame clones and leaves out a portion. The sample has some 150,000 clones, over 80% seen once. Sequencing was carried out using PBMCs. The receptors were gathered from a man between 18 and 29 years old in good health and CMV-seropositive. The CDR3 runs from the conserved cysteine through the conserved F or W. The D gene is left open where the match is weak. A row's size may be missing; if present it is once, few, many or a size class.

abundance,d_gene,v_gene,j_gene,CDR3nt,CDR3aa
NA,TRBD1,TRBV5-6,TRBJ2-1,TGTGCCAGCAGCTCATCCGACAGGGACTACAATGAGCAGTTCTTC,CASSSSDRDYNEQFF
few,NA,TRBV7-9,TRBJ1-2,TGTGCCAGCAGCACCGGGGGAGGCTACACCTTC,CASSTGGGYTF
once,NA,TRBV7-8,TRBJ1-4,TGTGCCAGCAGCCGAAGCGGGGGAACTAATGAAAAACTGTTTTTT,CASSRSGGTNEKLFF
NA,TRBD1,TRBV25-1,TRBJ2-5,TGTGCCAGCAGTGAATATGGAGGACAGGTACAAGAGACCCAGTACTTC,CASSEYGGQVQETQYF
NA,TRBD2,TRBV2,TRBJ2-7,TGTGCCAGCAGTGAGTATCCAGCGGGAGGGAACGAGCAGTACTTC,CASSEYPAGGNEQYF
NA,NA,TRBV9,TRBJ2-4,TGTGCCAGCAGCGCAGGACAGGCCAAAAACATTCAGTACTTC,CASSAGQAKNIQYF
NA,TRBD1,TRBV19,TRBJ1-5,TGTGCCACTGAAGGACAGGTGTTTCATCAGCCCCAGCATTTT,CATEGQVFHQPQHF
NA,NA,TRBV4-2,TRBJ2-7,TGTGCCAGCAGCCAAGATGAGGCCAGGACTGGCTACGAGCAGTACTTC,CASSQDEARTGYEQYF
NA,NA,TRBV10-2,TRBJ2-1,TGCGCCAGCAGTTTACTTAGCTCCTACAATGAGCAGTTCTTC,CASSLLSSYNEQFF
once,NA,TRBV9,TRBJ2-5,TGTGCCAGCAGCGTAGGGCAGGGGTATGAGACCCAGTACTTC,CASSVGQGYETQYF
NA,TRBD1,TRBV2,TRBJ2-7,TGTGCCAGCAGTGGACAGGGGGCGCAGGCCTACGAGCAGTACTTC,CASSGQGAQAYEQYF
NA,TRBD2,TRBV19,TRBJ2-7,TGTGCCAGTAGTCCGGGGACTAGTCTCTCCGAGCAGTACTTC,CASSPGTSLSEQYF
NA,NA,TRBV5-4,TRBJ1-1,TGTGCCAGCAGCTCCCGACAGGAGAACACTGAAGCTTTCTTT,CASSSRQENTEAFF
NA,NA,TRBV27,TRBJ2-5,TGTGCCAGCAGTTTCCGGGAGACCCAGTACTTC,CASSFRETQYF
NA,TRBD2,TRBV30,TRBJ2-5,TGTGCCTGGACTGGACTAGCGGGGGGGAAAGAGACCCAGTACTTC,CAWTGLAGGKETQYF
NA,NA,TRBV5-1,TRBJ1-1,TGCGCCAGCAGCTTGGCCGGACAGCTTGAAGCTTTCTTT,CASSLAGQLEAFF
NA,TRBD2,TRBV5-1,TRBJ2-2,TGCGCCAGCAGCGCGATTATTACTAGCGGGAGGGGGAACACCGGGGAGCTGTTTTTT,CASSAIITSGRGNTGELFF
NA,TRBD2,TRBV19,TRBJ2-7,TGTGCCAGTAGTATAGGCGGGACTAGCGGGGGATCATCCTACGAGCAGTACTTC,CASSIGGTSGGSSYEQYF
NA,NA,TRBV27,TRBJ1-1,TGTGCCAGCAGATTAGGGGCGAACACTGAAGCTTTCTTT,CASRLGANTEAFF
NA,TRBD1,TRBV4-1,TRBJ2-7,TGCGCCAGCAGCCAATCCGGGACAGGGTCCCTAGAGCAGTACTTC,CASSQSGTGSLEQYF
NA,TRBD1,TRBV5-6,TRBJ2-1,TGTGCCAGCACCTGGACAGGAATGAGATTTAACAATGAGCAGTTCTTC,CASTWTGMRFNNEQFF
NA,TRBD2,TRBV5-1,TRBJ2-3,TGCGCCAGCAGCTTGGGACTAGCGGGAGAGGTAGATACGCAGTATTTT,CASSLGLAGEVDTQYF
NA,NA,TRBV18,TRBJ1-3,TGTGCCAGCTCACACGGGGTCTCTGGAAACACCATATATTTT,CASSHGVSGNTIYF
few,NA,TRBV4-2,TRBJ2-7,TGTGCCAGCAGCCAAGTCGCGGGGGCCGGCTACGAGCAGTACTTC,CASSQVAGAGYEQYF
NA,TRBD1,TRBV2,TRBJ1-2,TGTGCCAGCAGAGAGACAGGGGAGACTGGCTACACCTTC,CASRETGETGYTF
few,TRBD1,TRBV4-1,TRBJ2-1,TGCGCCAGCAGCCAAGATCAGGGCCAGGGGGTGTTCTTC,CASSQDQGQGVFF
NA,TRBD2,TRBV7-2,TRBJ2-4,TGTGCCAGCAGCCAACCCATTTCCGGGGGGGGAAACATTCAGTACTTC,CASSQPISGGGNIQYF
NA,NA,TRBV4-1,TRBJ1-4,TGCGCCAGCAGCCCCGGTCAGACAGCAACTAATGAAAAACTGTTTTTT,CASSPGQTATNEKLFF